Following are 17 T cell receptor beta chains from one sample sequenced in a study of CD8+CD57+ T cells in acquired aplastic anemia. TCR beta VDJ combinations and CDR3 sequences were profiled from genomic DNA. MiXCR, run by TCRdb on the reads, gives a single entry per CDR3 protein. The sample lists some 290,000 distinct CDR3 sequences; around 60% were seen once. Sequencing used sorted CD4+, CD8+, or CD8+CD57+ T cells (not recorded which) from PBMCs. The receptors derive from a human donor with severe aplastic anemia or a healthy control (not recorded which).

A few counts support this clonotype. The junction departs from the called germline gene at one end, perhaps through a read error. The V call is TRBV7-8, the J call TRBJ2-5; D gene ambiguous. The CDR3 runs 14 residues. Germline-derived CDR1 and CDR2 are SGHVS and FQNEAQ. The DNA of the CDR3 is TGTGCTAGCAGCGCCCCTAGTTGGGAAGAGACCCAGTACTTC. Amino acids: CASSAPSWEETQYF.

The V gene is TRBV7-2, the J gene TRBJ2-7, with 9 bases that match TRBD2. The length of the CDR3 is 12 residues. Germline V gene data show CDR1 as SGHTA and CDR2 as FQGNSA. V was pared by 5 bases and J by 9 bases, with 5 bases of the junction left unmatched. The CDR3 protein is CASSTRAGGQYF. The CDR3 DNA reads as TGTGCCAGCAGCACCAGAGCGGGGGGGCAGTACTTC.

This clonotype was seen once. This CDR3 fails to terminate in the conserved phenylalanine or tryptophan, so it likely reflects a read error. The limits of the CDR3 on the DNA are not certain, so only TCRdb's listed CDR3 is given. The V and J genes are TRBV5-1 and TRBJ2-5; the table calls TRBD1, which could not be checked here. The germline gives CDR1 SGHRS, CDR2 YFSETQ. The CDR3 totals 8 residues, both ends included. Here the CDR3 reads CASSRAPL.

The rearrangement uses TRBV20-1 and TRBJ1-4; a possible D gene is TRBD1 (5 bases). Germline V gene data show CDR1 as DFQATT and CDR2 as SNEGSKA (reference sequence). V dropped 4 bases and J dropped 5 bases, with 14 bases sitting between them. The CDR3 is 14 amino acids. The CDR3 here is CSATADGGNEKLFF. Written as DNA, the CDR3 is TGCAGTGCTACCGCGGACGGGGGGAATGAAAAACTGTTTTTT.

V usage is TRBV10-1 and J usage is TRBJ1-3, with 7 bases aligning to TRBD1. The CDR3 is 16 residues long. Germline CDR1 WNHNN, CDR2 SYGVQD (reference sequence). V shed 7 bases and J 0 bases; nucleotides not matched to a gene: 9. The CDR3, as DNA: TGCGCCAGCACCTCAAGGGGGCAGCCCTCTGGAAACACCATATATTTT. It translates to CASTSRGQPSGNTIYF.

The chain joins TRBV29-1 to TRBJ2-3, with unresolved D. Germline CDR1 reads SQVTM; CDR2 reads ANQGSEA. The V and J ends lost 3 bases and 6 bases respectively, with 13 bases between them. This CDR3 is built from 13 residues. In DNA form, the CDR3 reads TGCAGCGTTGAGCGACGGCTTGACGATACGCAGTATTTT. It encodes CSVERRLDDTQYF.

The rearrangement links TRBV10-3 to TRBJ1-6; 7 bases map to TRBD1. From germline, CDR1 is ENHRY and CDR2 SYGVKD. This CDR3 region has 16 residues. V gave up 5 bases and J gave up 7 bases; unmatched junction bases: 11. Here the CDR3 DNA reads TGTGCCATCAGTTTAGAGGGAGGGGGCGCCAATTCACCCCTCCACTTT. Protein product: CAISLEGGGANSPLHF.

This chain uses TRBV7-2 with TRBJ2-7; D perhaps matches TRBD2 (6 bases). Between the trimmed V and J ends, which lost 1 base and 6 bases, there was a span of 13 bases. This CDR3 has 14 amino acids. Germline V gives CDR1 SGHTA, CDR2 FQGNSA. CDR3 in amino acids: CASSLDLKGGEQYF. DNA of the CDR3: TGTGCCAGCAGCTTAGATTTAAAGGGAGGCGAGCAGTACTTC.

In this sample, this clonotype turned up many times. The chain couples TRBV5-4 to TRBJ1-4, with D possibly being TRBD1 (5 bases). Trimming removed 4 bases from V and 2 bases from J, with 12 bases in between. CDR3 length: 15 amino acids. Per germline, CDR1 SGHNT and CDR2 YYREEE (reference sequence). The CDR3, as DNA: TGTGCCAGCAGCGGGGGGGGTTCGACTAATGAAAAACTGTTTTTT. Protein product: CASSGGGSTNEKLFF.

The V call is TRBV7-3, the J call TRBJ2-1; the match to TRBD2 covers 9 bases. The V segment lost 8 bases and the J segment 6 bases; nucleotides outside the gene matches: 8. This CDR3 contains 14 residues. Germline values: CDR1 SGHTA, CDR2 FQGTGA. The CDR3: CASAVTSGPNEQFF. CDR3 sequence (DNA): TGTGCCAGCGCTGTTACTAGCGGGCCCAATGAGCAGTTCTTC.

This clonotype was observed at least ten times. The chain recombines TRBV9 with TRBJ2-2; D unclear. Germline CDR1 reads SGDLS; CDR2 reads YYNGEE. Trimming pared 2 bases from V and 6 bases from J, leaving 8 bases between. The CDR3 has 13 amino acids. The CDR3: CASSVTVPGELFF. In DNA, the CDR3 is TGTGCCAGCAGCGTGACCGTTCCCGGGGAGCTGTTTTTT.

This chain links TRBV9 with TRBJ1-1, with 7 bases lining up with TRBD1. CDR3 length: 14 amino acids. The germline V gene encodes CDR1 SGDLS and CDR2 YYNGEE. Trimming removed 3 bases from V and 7 bases from J; junction bases left unmatched: 9. The CDR3 sequence is CASSDVDRDGEAFF. CDR3 nucleotides: TGTGCCAGCAGCGACGTTGACAGGGATGGTGAAGCTTTCTTT.

The V gene is TRBV10-3, the J gene TRBJ2-5; maybe TRBD1 (6 bases). With 6 bases removed from V and 5 bases from J, the gap between germline ends came to 16 bases. The V gene's germline CDR1 is ENHRY and CDR2 SYGVKD. This CDR3 has 14 residues. The CDR3 spells CAIRDSGRSETQYF. The CDR3 DNA follows: TGTGCCATCAGGGACAGTGGACGGAGCGAGACCCAGTACTTC.

This clonotype came up many times. The chain joins TRBV7-8 to TRBJ1-4; D may be TRBD1 (5 bases). Germline V CDR1 and CDR2: SGHVS, FQNEAQ. The CDR3 has 15 amino acids. Between the trimmed V and J ends, which lost 1 base and 5 bases, there was a span of 11 bases. CDR3 nucleotides: TGTGCCAGCAGCTTAGTGGGGGGGTCAAATGAAAAACTGTTTTTT. Its protein product is CASSLVGGSNEKLFF.

V gene TRBV5-6 combines with J gene TRBJ1-1; D call uncertain. Germline assignment: CDR1 SGHDT and CDR2 YYEEEE. CDR3 length: 14 amino acids. Trimming shortened V by 4 bases and J by 2 bases, and 12 bases separated the two germline ends. CDR3: CASSLYRQNTEAFF. The CDR3 DNA sequence: TGTGCCAGCAGCCTTTACAGACAAAACACTGAAGCTTTCTTT.

This clonotype was counted at least ten times. V usage is TRBV25-1 and J usage is TRBJ2-7, with D maybe TRBD1 (5 bases). CDR1 and CDR2 (germline): MGHDK, SYGVNS. CDR3 size: 14 residues. V dropped 5 bases and J dropped 3 bases, with 14 bases sitting between them. As DNA, the CDR3 is TGTGCCAGCAGTCGGGCAGGGAAGGGCTACGAGCAGTACTTC. This sequence encodes CASSRAGKGYEQYF.

The genes are TRBV7-9 and TRBJ2-7; D is perhaps TRBD1 (6 bases). The V end was cut by 1 base, the J end by 2 bases, with 12 bases between. The CDR3 extends over 15 amino acids. Germline V gene sequence: CDR1 SEHNR, CDR2 FQNEAQ (reference sequence). The CDR3 is CASSLDRAQPYEQYF. The DNA for the CDR3 is TGTGCCAGCAGCTTAGACAGGGCCCAACCCTACGAGCAGTACTTC. The variable domain in full, completed from reference TRBV7-9 and TRBJ2-7, reads DTGVSQNPRHKITKRGQNVTFRCDPISEHNRLYWYRQTLGQGPEFLTYFQNEAQLEKSRLLSDRFSAERPKGSFSTLEIQRTEQGDSAMYLCASSLDRAQPYEQYFGPGTRLTVT.